The rows below give T cell receptor beta chains drawn from one sample of a study of blood T cell repertoires in COVID-19. TCRdb's table, derived via immunoSEQ multiplex PCR, lists solely in-frame clones and lacks some. This repertoire shows around 270,000 clones, around 87% found once; its top ten account for roughly 4.9%. Input material: peripheral blood. Receptors were obtained from a woman between 55 and 75 years old with COVID-19, enrolled during active disease. CDR3s include the opening cysteine and the closing phenylalanine or tryptophan. Each record gives: J gene, V gene, D gene, clone size, CDR3 protein, CDR3 DNA. A D gene is named only where the DNA matches it firmly. The size field is filled for only some rows; it gives once, few, many or a size class.

j_call: TRBJ2-7
v_call: TRBV29-1
d_call: TRBD1
clone_size: -
cdr3_aa: CSGGQADEQYF
cdr3_nt: TGCAGCGGGGGACAGGCAGACGAGCAGTACTTC

j_call: TRBJ2-1
v_call: TRBV11-2
d_call: TRBD2
clone_size: -
cdr3_aa: CASSSLASGYNEQFF
cdr3_nt: TGTGCCAGCAGCTCCCTGGCTAGCGGCTACAATGAGCAGTTCTTC

j_call: TRBJ2-1
v_call: TRBV7-9
d_call: -
clone_size: once
cdr3_aa: CASIRGSYNEQFF
cdr3_nt: TGTGCCAGCATTCGAGGATCCTACAATGAGCAGTTCTTC

j_call: TRBJ2-7
v_call: TRBV6-1
d_call: TRBD2
clone_size: -
cdr3_aa: CASSEGTSGSSYEQYF
cdr3_nt: TGTGCCAGCAGTGAGGGGACTAGCGGTTCATCCTACGAGCAGTACTTC

j_call: TRBJ1-2
v_call: TRBV28
d_call: -
clone_size: -
cdr3_aa: CASTASYLSPNYGYTF
cdr3_nt: TGTGCCAGCACCGCCTCTTACCTATCCCCTAACTATGGCTACACCTTC

j_call: TRBJ2-2
v_call: TRBV6-4
d_call: TRBD2
clone_size: -
cdr3_aa: CASSREELGTGELFF
cdr3_nt: TGTGCCAGCAGCCGGGAGGAACTGGGGACCGGGGAGCTGTTTTTT

j_call: TRBJ2-7
v_call: TRBV3-1/TRBV3-2
d_call: -
clone_size: -
cdr3_aa: CASSQFRGPYEQYF
cdr3_nt: TGTGCCAGCAGCCAATTCAGGGGTCCCTACGAGCAGTACTTC

j_call: TRBJ2-2
v_call: TRBV9
d_call: -
clone_size: once
cdr3_aa: CASSVGLETGELFF
cdr3_nt: TGTGCCAGCAGCGTAGGTTTAGAAACCGGGGAGCTGTTTTTT

j_call: TRBJ1-3
v_call: TRBV7-9
d_call: TRBD1
clone_size: few
cdr3_aa: CASSLTGAGNTIYF
cdr3_nt: TGTGCCAGCAGCTTAACAGGGGCCGGAAACACCATATATTTT

j_call: TRBJ1-1
v_call: TRBV30
d_call: -
clone_size: -
cdr3_aa: CAWSSGGTEAFF
cdr3_nt: TGTGCCTGGAGTTCCGGAGGCACTGAAGCTTTCTTT

j_call: TRBJ1-5
v_call: TRBV21-1
d_call: -
clone_size: -
cdr3_aa: CASSNNIERTGVSNQPQHF
cdr3_nt: TGTGCCAGCAGCAATAATATAGAGCGGACAGGGGTTTCCAATCAGCCCCAGCATTTT

j_call: TRBJ1-6
v_call: TRBV28
d_call: TRBD1
clone_size: -
cdr3_aa: CASSNPTGTYNSPLHF
cdr3_nt: TGTGCCAGCAGTAACCCGACAGGGACCTATAATTCACCCCTCCACTTT

j_call: TRBJ2-6
v_call: TRBV18
d_call: -
clone_size: once
cdr3_aa: CASSPIQTSGANVLTF
cdr3_nt: TGTGCCAGCTCACCGATACAAACCTCTGGGGCCAACGTCCTGACTTTC

j_call: TRBJ1-6
v_call: TRBV18
d_call: TRBD1
clone_size: few
cdr3_aa: CASSAGGNSPLHF
cdr3_nt: TGTGCCAGCTCGGCAGGGGGTAATTCACCCCTCCACTTT

j_call: TRBJ2-1
v_call: TRBV29-1
d_call: TRBD1
clone_size: -
cdr3_aa: CSVGSGQTYNEQFF
cdr3_nt: TGCAGCGTTGGCTCGGGACAGACATACAATGAGCAGTTCTTC

j_call: TRBJ2-7
v_call: TRBV29-1
d_call: TRBD2
clone_size: -
cdr3_aa: CSGGDMMGGEQYF
cdr3_nt: TGCAGCGGGGGAGATATGATGGGAGGGGAGCAGTACTTC

j_call: TRBJ1-2
v_call: TRBV3-1/TRBV3-2
d_call: -
clone_size: -
cdr3_aa: CASSQDSGGAGDGYTF
cdr3_nt: TGTGCCAGCAGCCAAGATAGCGGCGGAGCGGGGGATGGCTACACCTTC

j_call: TRBJ1-2
v_call: TRBV4-3
d_call: -
clone_size: -
cdr3_aa: CASSQLWGLNYGYTF
cdr3_nt: TGCGCCAGCAGCCAACTATGGGGACTAAACTATGGCTACACCTTC

j_call: TRBJ2-2
v_call: TRBV27
d_call: -
clone_size: once
cdr3_aa: CASRRPDRPGELFF
cdr3_nt: TGTGCCAGCAGGCGGCCCGACAGGCCCGGGGAGCTGTTTTTT

j_call: TRBJ1-2
v_call: TRBV7-2
d_call: -
clone_size: -
cdr3_aa: CASSLDSERPYTF
cdr3_nt: TGTGCCAGCAGCTTAGATTCTGAGCGTCCCTACACCTTC

j_call: TRBJ1-1
v_call: TRBV6-4
d_call: -
clone_size: once
cdr3_aa: CASSSERGSEAFF
cdr3_nt: TGTGCCAGCAGTTCGGAAAGGGGTTCTGAAGCTTTCTTT

j_call: TRBJ1-1
v_call: TRBV25-1
d_call: -
clone_size: -
cdr3_aa: CASSEPGQNTEAFF
cdr3_nt: TGTGCCAGCAGTGAACCGGGACAGAACACTGAAGCTTTCTTT

j_call: TRBJ2-6
v_call: TRBV5-6
d_call: -
clone_size: -
cdr3_aa: CASSLFYSGANVLTF
cdr3_nt: TGTGCCAGCAGCTTGTTTTACTCTGGGGCCAACGTCCTGACTTTC

j_call: TRBJ2-3
v_call: TRBV7-2
d_call: TRBD1
clone_size: -
cdr3_aa: CASSLALQGPDTQYF
cdr3_nt: TGTGCCAGCAGCTTAGCTTTACAGGGGCCAGATACGCAGTATTTT